This TCR beta chain was identified during a study of blood T cell repertoires in COVID-19. Study summary: COVID-19 samples from acute and convalescent phases originated in the United States, Italy and Spain.

Trimming shortened V by 6 bases and J by 0 bases, and 9 bases separated the two germline ends. Germline V gene data show CDR1 as SGHDN and CDR2 as FVKESK. The length of the CDR3 is 14 residues. Assay: immunoSEQ multiplex PCR; the TCRdb copy retains only in-frame clones and omits some. This table has some 270,000 clones, roughly 85% appearing once. Participants' reported clinical history set cohort assignment. The material sequenced was PBMCs or T cells enriched from blood (not recorded which). This TCR derives from a woman in her thirties who had recovered from COVID-19. The chain couples TRBV14 to TRBJ2-1; the D gene is possibly TRBD2 (6 bases). This CDR3 is CASSTGSSYNEQFF. CDR3 sequence (DNA): TGTGCCAGCAGTACCGGGAGCTCCTACAATGAGCAGTTCTTC.